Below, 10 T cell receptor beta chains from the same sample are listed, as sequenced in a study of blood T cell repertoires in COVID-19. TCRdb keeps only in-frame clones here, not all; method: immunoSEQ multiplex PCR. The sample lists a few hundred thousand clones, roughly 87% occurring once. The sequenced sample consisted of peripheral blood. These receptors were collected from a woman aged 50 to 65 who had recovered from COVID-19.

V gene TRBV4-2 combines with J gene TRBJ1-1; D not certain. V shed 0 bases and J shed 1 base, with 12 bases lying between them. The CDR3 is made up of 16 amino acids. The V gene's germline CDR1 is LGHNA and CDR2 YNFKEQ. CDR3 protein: CASSQDLSTANTEAFF. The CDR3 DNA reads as TGTGCCAGCAGCCAAGATTTAAGTACAGCGAACACTGAAGCTTTCTTT.

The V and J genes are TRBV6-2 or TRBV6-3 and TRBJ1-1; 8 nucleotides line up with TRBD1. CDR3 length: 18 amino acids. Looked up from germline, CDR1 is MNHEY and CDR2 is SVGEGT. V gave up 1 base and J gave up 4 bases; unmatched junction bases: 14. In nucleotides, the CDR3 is TGTGCCAGCAGTTACTACCTTTGGGCAGGGGGCGGAGGCACTGAAGCTTTCTTT. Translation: CASSYYLWAGGGGTEAFF.

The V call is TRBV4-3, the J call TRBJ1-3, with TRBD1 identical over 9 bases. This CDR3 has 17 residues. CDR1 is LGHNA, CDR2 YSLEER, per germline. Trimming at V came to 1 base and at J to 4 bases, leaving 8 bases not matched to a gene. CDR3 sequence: CASSQVRTGARGNTIYF. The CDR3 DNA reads TGCGCCAGCAGCCAAGTGAGGACAGGGGCCCGGGGAAACACCATATATTTT.

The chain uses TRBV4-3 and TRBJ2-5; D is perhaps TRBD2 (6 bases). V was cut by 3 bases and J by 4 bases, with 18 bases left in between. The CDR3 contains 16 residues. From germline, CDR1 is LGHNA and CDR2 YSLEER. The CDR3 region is CASSQTAEGSLETQYF. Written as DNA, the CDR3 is TGCGCCAGCAGCCAGACGGCGGAGGGTTCTTTAGAGACCCAGTACTTC.

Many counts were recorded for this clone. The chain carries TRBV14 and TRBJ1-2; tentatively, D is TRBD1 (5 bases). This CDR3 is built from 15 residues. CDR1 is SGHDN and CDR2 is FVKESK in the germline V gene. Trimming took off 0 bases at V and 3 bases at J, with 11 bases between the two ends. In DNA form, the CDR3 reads TGTGCCAGCAGCCAAGAAAGGGCCAGGGACTATGGCTACACCTTC. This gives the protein CASSQERARDYGYTF.

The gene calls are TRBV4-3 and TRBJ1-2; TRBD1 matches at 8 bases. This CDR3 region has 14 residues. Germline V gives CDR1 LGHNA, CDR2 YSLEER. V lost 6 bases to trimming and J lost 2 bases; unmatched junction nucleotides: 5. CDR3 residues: CASSRSGGNYGYTF. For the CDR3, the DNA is TGCGCCAGCAGTCGCTCAGGGGGCAACTATGGCTACACCTTC.

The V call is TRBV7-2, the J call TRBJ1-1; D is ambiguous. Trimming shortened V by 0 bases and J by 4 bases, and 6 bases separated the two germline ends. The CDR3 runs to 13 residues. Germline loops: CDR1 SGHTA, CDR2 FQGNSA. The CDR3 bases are TGTGCCAGCAGCTTAGCGTACAGCACTGAAGCTTTCTTT. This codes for CASSLAYSTEAFF.

This chain's CDR3 is CAISRDYPLSEQYF. The CDR3 bases are TGTGCCATCAGTCGGGACTACCCCTTAAGCGAGCAGTACTTC. V and J are TRBV10-3 and TRBJ2-7, with 7 bases aligning to TRBD2. V lost 5 bases to trimming and J lost 6 bases; unmatched junction nucleotides: 10. Germline-derived CDR1 and CDR2 are ENHRY and SYGVKD. The CDR3 sequence is 14 residues long.

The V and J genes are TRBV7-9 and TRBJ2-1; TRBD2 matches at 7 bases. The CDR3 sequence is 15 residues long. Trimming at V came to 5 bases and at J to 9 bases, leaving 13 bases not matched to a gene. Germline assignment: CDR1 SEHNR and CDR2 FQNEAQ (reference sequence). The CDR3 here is CASSPSRGRGGEQFF. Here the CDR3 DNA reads TGTGCCAGCAGCCCGTCGCGTGGGAGGGGTGGTGAGCAGTTCTTC.

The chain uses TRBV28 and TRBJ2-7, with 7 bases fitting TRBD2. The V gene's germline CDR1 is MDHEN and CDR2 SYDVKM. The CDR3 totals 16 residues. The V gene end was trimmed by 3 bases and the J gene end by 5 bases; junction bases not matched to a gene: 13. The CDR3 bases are TGTGCCAGCAGTTTTGGGAGTGGGAGGGCCTTAGACGAGCAGTACTTC. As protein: CASSFGSGRALDEQYF.